This T cell receptor beta chain was obtained from a study of blood T cell repertoires in COVID-19. The wider study: Samples came from the United States, Italy and Spain, spanning acute and convalescent COVID-19. Sources were T cells, B-cell-depleted T cells, or PBMCs; the material itself was cDNA or gDNA.

Original handling: Using reference gene primer amplification, nucleated cell counts were estimated. Sequenced by immunoSEQ multiplex PCR; TCRdb stores in-frame clones only, minus some. That table is the source of V, J and clone size, and D and trimming were worked out from the DNA. Of more than 200,000 clones listed, about 88% are singletons. This clone was observed a single time. The material sequenced was peripheral blood. The sequence was obtained from a woman aged 40 to 55 who had recovered from COVID-19.

The CDR3 here is CASSLIREETQYF. The CDR3 region has the DNA TGTGCCAGCAGTTTGATCAGGGAAGAGACCCAGTACTTC. This rearrangement joins TRBV27 to TRBJ2-5; TRBD1 might be the D (5 bases). CDR1 and CDR2 (germline): MNHEY, SMNVEV (reference sequence). The CDR3 contains 13 residues. Trimming shortened V by 3 bases and J by 3 bases, and 8 bases separated the two germline ends.